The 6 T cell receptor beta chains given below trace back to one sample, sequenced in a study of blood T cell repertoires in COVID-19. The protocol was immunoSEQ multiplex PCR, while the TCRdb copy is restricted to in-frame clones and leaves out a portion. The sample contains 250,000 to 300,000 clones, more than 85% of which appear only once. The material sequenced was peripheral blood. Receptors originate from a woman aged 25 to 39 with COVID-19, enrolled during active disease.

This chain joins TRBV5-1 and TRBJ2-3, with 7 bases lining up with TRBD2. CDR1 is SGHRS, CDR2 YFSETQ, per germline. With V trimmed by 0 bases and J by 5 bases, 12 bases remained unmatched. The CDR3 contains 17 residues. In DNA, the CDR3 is TGCGCCAGCAGCTTGGAAGGTGTGGCGGGAGTTGAAGATACGCAGTATTTT. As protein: CASSLEGVAGVEDTQYF. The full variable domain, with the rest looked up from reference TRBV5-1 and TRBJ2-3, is KAGVTQTPRYLIKTRGQQVTLSCSPISGHRSVSWYQQTPGQGLQFLFEYFSETQRNKGNFPGRFSGRQFSNSRSEMNVSTLELGDSALYLCASSLEGVAGVEDTQYFGPGTRLTVL.

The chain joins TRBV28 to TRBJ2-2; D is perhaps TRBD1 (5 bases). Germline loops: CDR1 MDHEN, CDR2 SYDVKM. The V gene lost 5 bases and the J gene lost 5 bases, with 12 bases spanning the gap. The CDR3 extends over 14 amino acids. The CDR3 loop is CASSLQAGTGELFF. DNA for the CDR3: TGTGCCAGCAGTCTACAGGCCGGTACCGGGGAGCTGTTTTTT.

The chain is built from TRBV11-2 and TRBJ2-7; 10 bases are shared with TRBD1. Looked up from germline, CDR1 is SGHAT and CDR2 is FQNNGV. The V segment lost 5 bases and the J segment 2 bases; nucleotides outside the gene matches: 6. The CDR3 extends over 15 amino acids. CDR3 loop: CASSAGTGATYEQYF. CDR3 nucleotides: TGTGCCAGCAGCGCGGGGACAGGGGCCACCTACGAGCAGTACTTC. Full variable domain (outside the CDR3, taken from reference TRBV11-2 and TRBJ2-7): EAGVAQSPRYKIIEKRQSVAFWCNPISGHATLYWYQQILGQGPKLLIQFQNNGVVDDSQLPKDRFSAERLKGVDSTLKIQPAKLEDSAVYLCASSAGTGATYEQYFGPGTRLTVT.

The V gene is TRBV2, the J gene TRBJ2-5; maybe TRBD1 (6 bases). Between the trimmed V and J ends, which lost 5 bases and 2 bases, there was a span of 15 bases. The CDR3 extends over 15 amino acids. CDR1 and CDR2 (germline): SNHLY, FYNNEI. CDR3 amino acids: CASSPTRTAQETQYF. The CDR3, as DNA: TGTGCCAGCAGTCCTACCCGGACAGCACAAGAGACCCAGTACTTC.

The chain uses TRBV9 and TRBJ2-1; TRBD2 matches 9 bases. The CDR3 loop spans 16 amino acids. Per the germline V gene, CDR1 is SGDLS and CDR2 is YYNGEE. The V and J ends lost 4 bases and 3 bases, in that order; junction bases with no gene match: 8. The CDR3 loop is CASSPRGSGSYNEQFF. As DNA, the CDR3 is TGTGCCAGCAGCCCCAGGGGTAGCGGGAGCTACAATGAGCAGTTCTTC.

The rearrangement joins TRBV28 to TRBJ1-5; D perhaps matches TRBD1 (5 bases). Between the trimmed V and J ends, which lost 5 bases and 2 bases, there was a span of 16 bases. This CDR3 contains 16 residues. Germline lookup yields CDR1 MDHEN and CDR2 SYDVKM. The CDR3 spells CASSEPAGPGNQPQHF. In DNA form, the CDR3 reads TGTGCCAGCAGTGAGCCTGCAGGGCCGGGCAATCAGCCCCAGCATTTT.